One and the same sample provided the 12 T cell receptor beta chains below, sequenced in a study of cytomegalovirus exposure and HLA in healthy donors. Researchers ran the PCR with 60 Vbeta and 13 Jbeta primers. The assay was immunoSEQ multiplex PCR, and TCRdb's table has in-frame clones only and misses some. Of some 84,000 clones in the sample, about three quarters are singletons; the top ten hold around 2.6%. What was sequenced was PBMCs. These receptors were taken from a male donor in good health and CMV-seropositive.

The chain has TRBV19 and TRBJ2-5; 7 nucleotides line up with TRBD2. Germline-derived CDR1 and CDR2 are LNHDA and SQIVND (reference sequence). The CDR3 sequence is 15 residues long. V gave up 4 bases and J gave up 4 bases; unmatched junction bases: 9. CDR3: CASSKAGRDRETQYF. In DNA, the CDR3 is TGTGCCAGTAGTAAGGCAGGGAGGGATCGAGAGACCCAGTACTTC.

V usage is TRBV13 and J usage is TRBJ1-3; 9 bases map to TRBD1. J gave up 0 bases and V 0 bases, and 0 bases lay outside the gene matches. There are 16 residues in the CDR3. Germline lookup yields CDR1 PRHDT and CDR2 FYEKMQ (reference sequence). For the CDR3, the DNA is TGTGCCAGCAGCTTAGGGGACAGGGGCTCTGGAAACACCATATATTTT. It specifies CASSLGDRGSGNTIYF.

This chain joins TRBV7-2 and TRBJ2-7, with a weak D call TRBD1 (5 bases). The CDR3 has 14 residues. Between the trimmed V and J ends, which lost 3 bases and 6 bases, there was a span of 15 bases. Germline CDR1 and CDR2: SGHTA and FQGNSA. The CDR3 region is CASSFTGVAAEQYF. The CDR3 DNA is TGTGCCAGCAGCTTTACAGGCGTCGCCGCCGAGCAGTACTTC.

V usage is TRBV9 and J usage is TRBJ2-1, with 7 bases identical to TRBD2. With 4 bases clipped from V and 3 bases from J, the junction kept 10 bases outside the gene matches. The CDR3 has 16 residues. Germline CDR1 reads SGDLS; CDR2 reads YYNGEE. The CDR3: CASSPRSLAVYNEQFF. The CDR3 DNA sequence: TGTGCCAGCAGCCCTCGATCCCTAGCGGTCTACAATGAGCAGTTCTTC.

V usage is TRBV6-1 and J usage is TRBJ2-7, with a possible D match to TRBD1 (5 bases). This CDR3 has 14 amino acids. Germline CDR1 reads MNHNS; CDR2 reads SASEGT. V was cut by 7 bases and J by 2 bases, with 15 bases left in between. In nucleotides, the CDR3 is TGTGCCAGCATTCTACCCACAGGACCCTACGAGCAGTACTTC. It specifies CASILPTGPYEQYF.

This clone turned up a few times. The V and J genes are TRBV6-6 and TRBJ1-4; the match to TRBD1 covers 8 bases. The CDR3 covers 15 residues. Trimming took 4 bases from V and 5 from J; bases not matched to a gene: 6. The germline CDR1 and CDR2 sequences are MNHNY and SVGAGI (reference sequence). This chain's CDR3 is CASSSLGQGNEKLFF. The DNA for the CDR3 is TGTGCCAGCAGTTCCCTCGGACAGGGCAATGAAAAACTGTTTTTT.

This chain joins TRBV5-1 and TRBJ1-1; D remains unclear. The CDR3 is 15 residues long. Trimming left V 4 bases short and J 5 bases short, with 18 bases between. The germline V gene encodes CDR1 SGHRS and CDR2 YFSETQ. CDR3 residues: CASSQEGIMGTEAFF. In DNA form, the CDR3 reads TGCGCCAGCAGCCAGGAGGGCATTATGGGGACTGAAGCTTTCTTT. Full variable domain (rest looked up from reference TRBV5-1 and TRBJ1-1): KAGVTQTPRYLIKTRGQQVTLSCSPISGHRSVSWYQQTPGQGLQFLFEYFSETQRNKGNFPGRFSGRQFSNSRSEMNVSTLELGDSALYLCASSQEGIMGTEAFFGQGTRLTVV.

The chain carries TRBV15 and TRBJ2-7; TRBD2 aligns across 11 bases. J was trimmed by 4 bases and V by 0 bases; bases with no gene match: 5. This CDR3 has 16 residues. The germline V gene has CDR1 LNHNV and CDR2 YYDKDF (reference sequence). DNA for the CDR3: TGTGCCACCAGCAGAGATGCTAGCGGGAGGATTTACGAGCAGTACTTC. Amino acid sequence: CATSRDASGRIYEQYF.

The V call is TRBV19, the J call TRBJ2-2; D is unresolved. Trimming took 9 bases from V and 6 from J, leaving 20 bases between them. Germline V lookup: CDR1 LNHDA, CDR2 SQIVND (reference sequence). The length of the CDR3 is 15 residues. The CDR3: CARTKQFLWAGELFF. The CDR3, as DNA: TGTGCCAGGACAAAGCAGTTCCTGTGGGCCGGGGAGCTGTTTTTT.

The chain recombines TRBV19 with TRBJ2-1; D may be TRBD1 (6 bases). With 3 bases removed from V and 0 bases from J, the gap between germline ends came to 9 bases. This CDR3 region has 15 residues. Per the germline V gene, CDR1 is LNHDA and CDR2 is SQIVND (reference sequence). CDR3 loop: CASSIQGSSYNEQFF. DNA for the CDR3: TGTGCCAGTAGTATCCAGGGGAGCTCCTACAATGAGCAGTTCTTC.

J is TRBJ2-3 and V is TRBV19; 7 bases are shared with TRBD2. The V segment lost 6 bases and the J segment 5 bases; nucleotides outside the gene matches: 14. Germline CDR1 is LNHDA and CDR2 is SQIVND (reference sequence). The CDR3 is 16 amino acids. In DNA, the CDR3 is TGTGCCAGTAGGGCCTCTTCTAGCGGACGGATAGATACGCAGTATTTT. Protein sequence: CASRASSSGRIDTQYF.

The genes are TRBV6-4 and TRBJ2-6; perhaps TRBD2 as D (5 bases). The CDR3 runs to 15 residues. Germline CDR1 MRHNA, CDR2 SNTAGT. The V end was cut by 2 bases, the J end by 4 bases, with 9 bases between. CDR3 in amino acids: CASSDEGSGANVLTF. CDR3 in DNA: TGTGCCAGCAGTGACGAGGGCTCCGGGGCCAACGTCCTGACTTTC.